This T cell receptor beta chain emerged from a study of OX40 agonist ivuxolimab in advanced cancers. Study-wide context: Ivuxolimab was a fully human IgG2 agonistic monoclonal antibody targeting the costimulatory receptor OX40 (CD134). Intravenous ivuxolimab was administered to patients every 2 weeks at six dose levels: 0.01, 0.1, 0.3, 1.5, 3 and 10 mg/kg. Among the approximately 54 dose-escalation patients, about 19 had hepatocellular carcinoma, roughly 15 melanoma, 9 renal cell carcinoma and 9 head and neck cancer. In the dose-escalation cohort, 82.7% of patients were male, and the mean age was around 60 years with a range of about 23 to 79. Patients were allowed to have had prior anti-PD-1, anti-PD-L1 or anti-CTLA-4 therapy, and around 43% of the dose-escalation patients had been treated with checkpoint inhibitors. Three dose-escalation patients achieved partial responses, one with hepatocellular carcinoma and two with cutaneous melanoma. The purpose of peripheral TCRbeta sequencing was to test whether ivuxolimab changed TCR sequence diversity and led to clonal T-cell expansion. The paper covers the monotherapy dose-escalation part of the phase I ivuxolimab trial, which included N = 52 patients.

General study outcomes and caveats: After ivuxolimab, expanded clones were on average more numerous among CD8+ T cells than among CD4+ T cells. At doses of 0.1 to 3.0 mg/kg, clonal expansion of both CD4+ and CD8+ T cells in blood was seen between baseline and week 6. Low levels of normalized T-cell clonal expansion were also shown by some nonresponding patients. Which antigens the clonally expanded peripheral T cells were specific for was not determined. In partial responders in the 0.1-3.0 mg/kg groups, normalized peripheral clonal expansion was found to be among the lowest, especially among CD8+ T cells.

To sequence the TCRbeta CDR3 region, genomic DNA was isolated from the sorted cells. The immunoSEQ Assay was used for sequencing of TCRbeta CDR3 regions. Held by TCRdb, this immuneACCESS table contains in-frame sequences only and omits some clones. Under half of the omission traces to an unresolved V gene where checked; the cause of the rest is unknown. The sample has approximately 68,000 clones on record, around 86% of them singletons. Together, the top ten hold roughly 0.64% of the sample. Patients with a history of autoimmune disease or receiving systemic immunosuppression were excluded from the trial. Peripheral blood for TCR sequencing was collected from all dose cohorts at baseline, on cycle 4 day 1, and on cycle 7 day 1. Samples came from an open-label, multicenter, first-in-human phase I dose-escalation trial of ivuxolimab. Adults with locally advanced or metastatic melanoma, renal cell carcinoma, hepatocellular carcinoma or head and neck squamous cell carcinoma were enrolled in the trial. Before TCR sequencing, CD4+ and CD8+ T cells were separately sorted from peripheral blood.

Taken from cysteine to phenylalanine, the CDR3 has 17 residues. Only CDR3 DNA remains: 51 bases, in frame from the first base. Trimming removed 2 bases from V and 0 bases from J; the gene matches leave 8 bases unexplained. In the germline V gene, CDR1 corresponds to LGHNA and CDR2 to YSLEER. Concerning this clone: The clone's antigen remains unknown. No base qualities exist here, and no much larger clone lies one base off it.

Sequencing was performed on CD4+ or CD8+ T cells sorted from blood, taken in a trial of the OX40 agonist ivuxolimab. The TCR comes from an adult with an advanced solid tumor such as melanoma, head and neck, liver or kidney cancer. The sequence joins TRBV4-3 to TRBJ2-3; TRBD2 agrees with 7 junctional bases. For the CDR3, the sequence is CASSQPRTRTSTDTQYF. The DNA reads TGCGCCAGCAGCCAACCAAGGACTAGAACTAGCACAGATACGCAGTATTTT.